This TCR beta chain emerged from a study of beta chain features in type 1 diabetes. Findings and limits, study-wide: With patients and controls alike, PCR might favor shorter templates to an equal degree.

This clone showed up just a few times. Antigen specificity is unknown. cDNA synthesis used the whole RNA isolate, giving expressed TCRB sequences. Here immunoSEQ multiplex PCR was the method, and the copy in TCRdb shows in-frame clones only, minus some. The data hold 300,000 to 350,000 clones, with around 20% observed a single time. The length of the CDR3 is 14 residues. V lost 2 bases to trimming and J lost 3 bases, with 10 bases between them. CDR1 is KGHSH and CDR2 is LQKENI in the germline V gene. The V and J genes are TRBV18 and TRBJ1-2; TRBD1 might be the D (6 bases). The source is a woman aged 18-29 years in good health. The specimen was naive CD4+ T cells from blood. CDR3 sequence: CASSPRRTDYGYTF. The CDR3 DNA follows: TGTGCCAGCTCACCAAGGAGGACAGACTATGGCTACACCTTC. Together with reference TRBV18 and TRBJ1-2, the CDR3 gives the full variable domain: NAGVMQNPRHLVRRRGQEARLRCSPMKGHSHVYWYRQLPEEGLKFMVYLQKENIIDESGMPKERFSAEFPKEGPSILRIQQVVRGDSAAYFCASSPRRTDYGYTFGSGTRLTVV.